The TCR beta chain described here comes from a study of shared clonotypes between healthy human individuals. In regard to this clone: Within the sample, other DNA sequences also encode this same CDR3.

This CDR3 contains 10 residues. Germline lookup yields CDR1 KGHSH and CDR2 LQKENI. Trimming pared 6 bases from V and 6 bases from J, leaving 2 bases between. Sequenced by immunoSEQ multiplex PCR; TCRdb stores in-frame clones only, minus some. Here the sample spans 550,000 to 800,000 clones, around two thirds being singletons. Material: memory CD4+ T cells sorted from blood. Described subset: CD45RA-negative fraction. The chain combines TRBV18 with TRBJ2-2, with no clear D. The sequence was obtained from a woman aged 30 to 39 in good health. The CDR3 bases are TGTGCCAGCTCCGCCGGGGAGCTGTTTTTT. It yields the protein CASSAGELFF.